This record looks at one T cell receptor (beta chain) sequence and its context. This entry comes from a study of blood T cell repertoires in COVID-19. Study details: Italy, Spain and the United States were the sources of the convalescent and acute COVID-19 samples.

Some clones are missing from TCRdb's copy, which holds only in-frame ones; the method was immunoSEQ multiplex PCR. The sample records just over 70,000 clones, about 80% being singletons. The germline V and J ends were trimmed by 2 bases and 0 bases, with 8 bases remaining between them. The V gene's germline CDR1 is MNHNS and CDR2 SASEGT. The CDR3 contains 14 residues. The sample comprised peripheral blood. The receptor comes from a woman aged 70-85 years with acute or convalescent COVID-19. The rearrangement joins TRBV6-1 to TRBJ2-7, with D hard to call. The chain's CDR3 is CASSETQASYEQYF. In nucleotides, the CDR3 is TGTGCCAGCAGTGAAACCCAGGCCTCCTACGAGCAGTACTTC.